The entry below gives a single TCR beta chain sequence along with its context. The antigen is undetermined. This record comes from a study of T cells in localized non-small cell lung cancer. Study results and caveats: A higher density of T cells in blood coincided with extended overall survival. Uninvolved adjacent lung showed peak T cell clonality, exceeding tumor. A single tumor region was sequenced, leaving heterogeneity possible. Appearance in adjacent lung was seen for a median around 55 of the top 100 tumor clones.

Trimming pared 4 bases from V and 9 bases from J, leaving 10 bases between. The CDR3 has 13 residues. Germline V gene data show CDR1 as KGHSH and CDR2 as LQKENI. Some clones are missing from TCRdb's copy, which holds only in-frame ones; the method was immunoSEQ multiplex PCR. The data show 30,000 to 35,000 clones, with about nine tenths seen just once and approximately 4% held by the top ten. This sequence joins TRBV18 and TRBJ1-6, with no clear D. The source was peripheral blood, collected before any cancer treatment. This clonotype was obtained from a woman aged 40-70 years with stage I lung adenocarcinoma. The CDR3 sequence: CASSLDNASPLHF. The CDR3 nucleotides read TGTGCCAGCTCACTCGACAATGCTTCACCCCTCCACTTT. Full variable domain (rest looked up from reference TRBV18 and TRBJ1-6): NAGVMQNPRHLVRRRGQEARLRCSPMKGHSHVYWYRQLPEEGLKFMVYLQKENIIDESGMPKERFSAEFPKEGPSILRIQQVVRGDSAAYFCASSLDNASPLHFGNGTRLTVT.